Listed below are T cell receptor beta chains from one sample, sequenced in a study of blood T cell repertoires in COVID-19. Clones were sequenced by immunoSEQ multiplex PCR, and TCRdb holds only the in-frame ones, with some missing. The sample includes tens of thousands of clones, approximately 83% of them seen just once. The sequencing input was peripheral blood. Receptors originate from a human donor in a cohort sampled during active COVID-19. CDR3s include the opening cysteine and the closing phenylalanine or tryptophan. D genes are given only for firm matches. Clone size is given for some rows only: seen once, a few or many times, or a class if the clone is expanded.

TRBV9	NA	TRBJ2-1	TRBD2	CASSVGLAAGNEQFF	TGTGCCAGCAGCGTCGGACTAGCGGCGGGGAATGAGCAGTTCTTC
TRBV7-9	NA	TRBJ1-2	NA	CASTEAGAFGGYTF	TGTGCCAGCACCGAGGCAGGGGCCTTTGGTGGCTACACCTTC
TRBV30	NA	TRBJ1-2	TRBD1	CAWTPTGGPGYTF	TGTGCCTGGACTCCGACAGGGGGGCCTGGCTACACCTTC
TRBV7-2	NA	TRBJ2-2	TRBD2	CASSLSGRNTGELFF	TGTGCCAGCAGCCTTAGCGGGCGGAACACCGGGGAGCTGTTTTTT
TRBV28	NA	TRBJ1-1	NA	CASSLVPGAAFF	TGTGCCAGCAGTTTAGTCCCAGGGGCCGCTTTCTTT
TRBV7-2	NA	TRBJ1-3	NA	CASSLGVSGNTIYF	TGTGCCAGCAGTTTGGGAGTCTCTGGAAACACCATATATTTT
TRBV19	NA	TRBJ2-2	TRBD1	CASSRGTGGIGELFF	TGTGCCAGTAGCCGGGGGACAGGGGGCATCGGGGAGCTGTTTTTT
TRBV7-2	NA	TRBJ1-1	NA	CASSPSRGRGAFF	TGTGCCAGCAGCCCCTCCCGTGGAAGGGGAGCTTTCTTT
TRBV19	few	TRBJ1-5	TRBD1	CASSRGTGGSQPQHF	TGTGCCAGTAGTAGGGGGACAGGGGGCTCGCAGCCCCAGCATTTT
TRBV7-2	NA	TRBJ2-1	NA	CASSLGISNEQFF	TGTGCCAGCAGCTTAGGTATCAGCAATGAGCAGTTCTTC
TRBV28	NA	TRBJ1-1	TRBD1	CASRTGGTEAFF	TGTGCCAGCCGAACAGGGGGCACTGAAGCTTTCTTT
TRBV27	NA	TRBJ2-3	NA	CASSQTWGVQDTQYF	TGTGCCAGCAGCCAGACTTGGGGGGTTCAAGATACGCAGTATTTT
TRBV30	NA	TRBJ2-2	TRBD2	CAWSLAAGLAGEELFF	TGTGCCTGGAGTTTAGCCGCGGGACTAGCGGGAGAAGAGCTGTTTTTT
TRBV6-2/TRBV6-3	NA	TRBJ2-1	NA	CASSYPRAAAGPYNEQFF	TGTGCCAGCAGTTACCCCCGAGCCGCGGCGGGCCCATACAATGAGCAGTTCTTC
TRBV18	NA	TRBJ2-7	NA	CASSTGSTYEQYF	TGTGCCAGCTCTACCGGGTCTACCTACGAGCAGTACTTC
TRBV2	once	TRBJ2-6	NA	CASSRQDNSGANVLTF	TGTGCCAGTAGCCGACAGGACAACTCTGGGGCCAACGTCCTGACTTTC
TRBV7-2	NA	TRBJ2-7	NA	CASSFVGSPYEQYF	TGTGCCAGCAGCTTTGTCGGGAGTCCCTACGAGCAGTACTTC
TRBV19	NA	TRBJ1-2	NA	CASSQSRTNYGYTF	TGTGCCAGTAGTCAATCCAGGACTAACTATGGCTACACCTTC
TRBV24-1	NA	TRBJ2-1	TRBD1	CATSDNTGTGNNEQFF	TGTGCCACCAGTGATAATACCGGGACAGGGAACAATGAGCAGTTCTTC
TRBV19	NA	TRBJ1-2	TRBD1	CASSIGTAYGYTF	TGTGCCAGTAGTATTGGGACAGCTTATGGCTACACCTTC
TRBV27	few	TRBJ1-1	NA	CASSLYLSTEAFF	TGTGCCAGCAGTTTATATCTGAGCACTGAAGCTTTCTTT
TRBV27	NA	TRBJ1-1	NA	CASRSGPHSYTEAFF	TGTGCCAGCCGAAGTGGTCCTCACTCTTACACTGAAGCTTTCTTT
TRBV27	NA	TRBJ2-1	TRBD1	CASSLGTGGFEQFF	TGTGCCAGCAGTTTAGGGACAGGGGGCTTTGAGCAGTTCTTC
TRBV7-2	NA	TRBJ2-7	NA	CASSLEQGRTYEQYF	TGTGCCAGCAGCTTAGAGCAGGGGAGAACCTACGAGCAGTACTTC
TRBV6-5	NA	TRBJ2-5	TRBD1	CASSRDREETQYF	TGTGCCAGCAGTAGAGACAGGGAAGAGACCCAGTACTTC
TRBV27	NA	TRBJ1-2	NA	CASRVEGGANYGYTF	TGTGCCAGCAGGGTAGAGGGCGGAGCTAACTATGGCTACACCTTC
TRBV6-2/TRBV6-3	NA	TRBJ1-1	NA	CASSYTGTEAFF	TGTGCCAGCAGTTACACGGGCACTGAAGCTTTCTTT
TRBV5-8	NA	TRBJ2-2	TRBD2	CASSLTTSGTNTGELFF	TGTGCCAGCAGCTTGACGACTAGCGGAACGAACACCGGGGAGCTGTTTTTT
TRBV5-1	NA	TRBJ2-7	TRBD1	CASSGTGESYEQYF	TGCGCCAGCTCCGGGACAGGGGAGTCCTACGAGCAGTACTTC
TRBV27	NA	TRBJ2-2	NA	CASRWAGGELFF	TGTGCCAGCAGATGGGCGGGCGGGGAGCTGTTTTTT
TRBV10-3	NA	TRBJ1-3	NA	CAIRAGLPVGNTIYF	TGTGCCATCAGGGCGGGACTCCCGGTGGGAAACACCATATATTTT
TRBV7-9	NA	TRBJ2-5	TRBD2	CASSLFGTSVTGETQYF	TGTGCCAGCAGCTTATTTGGAACTAGCGTAACGGGTGAGACCCAGTACTTC
TRBV10-1	NA	TRBJ2-2	NA	CASSESSHNTGELFF	TGCGCCAGCAGTGAGTCGAGTCATAACACCGGGGAGCTGTTTTTT
TRBV20-1	few	TRBJ2-5	NA	CSASNDGKGTQYF	TGCAGTGCTAGTAATGACGGGAAAGGGACCCAGTACTTC
TRBV27	NA	TRBJ2-7	NA	CASSFSGRVGEQYF	TGTGCCAGCAGTTTTTCGGGTAGAGTCGGCGAGCAGTACTTC
TRBV7-2	NA	TRBJ2-1	NA	CASSPYGLYNEQFF	TGTGCCAGCAGCCCCTACGGACTGTACAATGAGCAGTTCTTC
TRBV6-4	NA	TRBJ2-1	TRBD2	CASSDGRASGMNEQFF	TGTGCCAGCAGTGACGGTAGGGCTAGCGGGATGAATGAGCAGTTCTTC
TRBV6-1	few	TRBJ2-7	NA	CASSEARGTTTTSYEQYF	TGTGCCAGCAGTGAAGCGAGGGGGACTACAACTACCTCCTACGAGCAGTACTTC
TRBV9	NA	TRBJ1-4	TRBD1	CASSEFTGATATNEKLFF	TGTGCCAGCAGCGAGTTTACAGGGGCGACTGCAACTAATGAAAAACTGTTTTTT
TRBV19	few	TRBJ2-7	NA	CASSPDLLASSYEQYF	TGTGCCAGTAGTCCGGATTTACTAGCTAGCTCCTACGAGCAGTACTTC
TRBV6-6	NA	TRBJ2-1	NA	CASSYAAGSSEQFF	TGTGCCAGCAGTTACGCGGCTGGTAGCAGTGAGCAGTTCTTC
TRBV28	NA	TRBJ1-1	TRBD1	CASTSTRTGVAEAFF	TGTGCCAGCACCTCTACCCGGACAGGGGTGGCTGAAGCTTTCTTT
TRBV4-1	NA	TRBJ1-2	TRBD1	CASSPSGGRGYTF	TGCGCCAGCAGCCCCTCAGGGGGAAGGGGCTACACCTTC
TRBV12-3/TRBV12-4	NA	TRBJ2-1	TRBD2	CASKSGRQNEQFF	TGTGCCAGCAAAAGCGGGAGGCAGAATGAGCAGTTCTTC
TRBV18	NA	TRBJ1-3	TRBD1	CASSLDRAGNTIYF	TGTGCCAGCTCGCTGGACAGGGCTGGAAACACCATATATTTT
TRBV14	NA	TRBJ2-6	NA	CASSQRISGANVLTF	TGTGCCAGCAGCCAGAGGATTTCTGGGGCCAACGTCCTGACTTTC
TRBV28	NA	TRBJ1-2	TRBD1	CASSSGNRGLYGYTF	TGTGCCAGCAGTTCAGGGAACAGGGGCCTCTATGGCTACACCTTC
TRBV2	NA	TRBJ2-3	NA	CASNRQGKDTQYF	TGTGCCAGCAACCGGCAGGGGAAAGATACGCAGTATTTT
TRBV5-1	NA	TRBJ2-1	NA	CASHERPPQNEQFF	TGCGCCAGTCACGAGCGGCCCCCGCAGAATGAGCAGTTCTTC
TRBV19	NA	TRBJ2-3	NA	CASISERGTQYF	TGTGCCAGTATTTCCGAACGGGGTACGCAGTATTTT
TRBV10-3	NA	TRBJ1-5	NA	CATSHGTGQTPQHF	TGTGCCACCTCCCACGGGACTGGGCAAACGCCCCAGCATTTT
TRBV19	NA	TRBJ2-3	NA	CASSSARGFRGTDTQYF	TGTGCCAGTAGCTCCGCGAGAGGTTTTCGTGGCACAGATACGCAGTATTTT
TRBV10-3	NA	TRBJ2-7	TRBD2	CAIRGLAGVRYEQYF	TGTGCCATCAGGGGACTAGCGGGAGTTCGGTACGAGCAGTACTTC